This entry is about one T cell receptor (beta chain). No antigen is known for it. This CDR3 is missing its conserved last phenylalanine or tryptophan, likely due to a read error. Germline V lookup: CDR1 SGHAT, CDR2 FQNNGV. CDR3 length equals 14 residues. RNA was extracted from bulk tissue without any cell sorting. The library came from three nested PCR rounds adapted from ARM-PCR protocols. TCRdb reprocessed the multiplex PCR reads via MiXCR and lists one record per CDR3 protein. The sample contains tens of thousands of distinct CDR3 sequences, 72% of which appear only once. These data are taken from a study of tumor and adjacent non-tumor tissue in lung cancer. Study-level background: Patients comprised about a dozen adenocarcinoma, 2 squamous cell carcinoma and 1 small cell lung cancer. Points from the study as a whole: Tumor tissue had significantly higher TCR diversity than normal lung.

The sequence came from a woman aged 40 to 49 with non-small cell lung cancer. The J gene is TRBJ2-3, the V gene TRBV11-2, with no clear D. The sequenced sample consisted of lung tumor tissue. The CDR3 DNA follows: TGTGCTAGCAGCCCTCTAAGCGCGGCAGATATGCAGTATTAT. Translating gives CASSPLSAADMQYY.